Only a few counts were recorded for the clone carrying this T cell receptor beta chain. Its antigen is unknown. The source of the sample is a study of T-cell memory formation after mild COVID-19. Study-wide results and caveats: Later expanders leaned CD4+, whereas day 15 to 85 contracting clones were balanced CD4/CD8. CD4+ contracting clones were found mainly in CM and EM, and CD8+ ones in EMRA. Cross-reactive memory apparently joined, as some responding clones appeared in pre-infection memory.

The length of the CDR3 is 16 residues. Germline loops: CDR1 MDHEN, CDR2 SYDVKM. V was pared by 2 bases and J by 6 bases, with 8 bases of the junction left unmatched. MiXCR, run by TCRdb on the 5' RACE reads, gives a single entry per CDR3 protein. This repertoire shows about 44,000 distinct CDR3 sequences, 7.3% found once; its top ten account for around 1.5%. The sample was PBMCs or a T cell subset sorted from them (not recorded which). The rearrangement joins TRBV28 to TRBJ1-5, with TRBD1 identical over 9 bases. The sequence derives from a young man who had mild COVID-19 (a few samples of this study predate the infection). Cell type and time point are not known. The CDR3 region has the DNA TGTGCCAGCAGTTTACTCTGGGGACAGGGACGTCAGCCCCAGCATTTT. Protein: CASSLLWGQGRQPQHF.